These 24 T cell receptor beta chains were all obtained from the same sample, sequenced in a study of Graves' ophthalmopathy and Graves' hyperthyroidism. Beta-chain TCR CDR3 regions were amplified from RNA transcripts. RT-PCR in the first round used HTBI primers; a second-round multiplex PCR followed. TCRdb analysed the multiplex PCR reads with MiXCR anew, one entry per CDR3 protein. Seen here are about 660,000 distinct CDR3 sequences, 35% to 45% observed once, and the top ten hold about 3.3%. Sequencing input: peripheral blood. Every receptor here comes from an adult man with Graves' ophthalmopathy.

This clonotype was recorded once. The V call is TRBV24-1, the J call TRBJ1-2; 8 bases are shared with TRBD1. J lost 0 bases, V lost 9 bases, and 5 bases had no gene match. CDR3 size: 14 residues. Germline V gives CDR1 KGHDR, CDR2 SFDVKD. Here the CDR3 DNA reads TGTGCCACCGACCTGGGACAGGCTAACTATGGCTACACCTTC. Translation gives CATDLGQANYGYTF.

This clonotype was observed many times. This chain connects TRBV7-2 to TRBJ1-1, with D maybe TRBD1 (5 bases). V lost 6 bases, J lost 1 base, and 12 bases lay in between. This CDR3 spans 14 amino acids. Germline CDR1 and CDR2: SGHTA and FQGNSA. The CDR3 reads CASRTRAQNTEAFF. The CDR3 DNA sequence: TGTGCCAGCAGGACCAGGGCTCAGAACACTGAAGCTTTCTTT.

The rearrangement uses TRBV19 and TRBJ2-2; 8 nucleotides match TRBD1. Trimming took 5 bases from V and 4 from J; bases not matched to a gene: 9. CDR1 LNHDA and CDR2 SQIVND come from the germline V gene (reference sequence). The CDR3 loop spans 16 amino acids. The CDR3 loop is CASSPGQGGPTGELFF. The DNA for the CDR3 is TGTGCCAGTAGTCCCGGACAGGGTGGGCCCACCGGGGAGCTGTTTTTT.

This clonotype was seen many times. The CDR3 spells CASSVDLSNQPQHF. CDR3 DNA sequence: TGTGCCAGCAGCGTCGACTTGAGCAATCAGCCCCAGCATTTT. The chain has TRBV5-8 and TRBJ1-5; D is ambiguous. Germline V lookup: CDR1 SGHTS, CDR2 YDEGEE. This CDR3 comprises 14 residues. Trimming took 4 bases from V and 1 from J, leaving 9 bases between them.

This clonotype came up many times. The chain uses TRBV7-9 and TRBJ1-1, with 9 bases aligning to TRBD1. The CDR3 loop spans 16 amino acids. CDR1 SEHNR and CDR2 FQNEAQ come from the germline V gene (reference sequence). V shed 3 bases, J shed 1 base, and the junction held 6 bases outside the gene matches. The CDR3, as DNA: TGTGCCAGCAGCTTTAGGACAGGGGTCTGGAACACTGAAGCTTTCTTT. It specifies CASSFRTGVWNTEAFF. The full variable domain, completed using reference TRBV7-9 and TRBJ1-1, is DTGVSQNPRHKITKRGQNVTFRCDPISEHNRLYWYRQTLGQGPEFLTYFQNEAQLEKSRLLSDRFSAERPKGSFSTLEIQRTEQGDSAMYLCASSFRTGVWNTEAFFGQGTRLTVV.

Many counts were recorded for this clonotype. The chain is built from TRBV7-8 and TRBJ2-7, with D uncertain. CDR1 is SGHVS, CDR2 FQNEAQ, per germline. Trimming cost V 2 bases and J 1 base, with 9 bases left between them. The CDR3 is made up of 14 amino acids. This CDR3 is CASSLITVSYEQYF. The CDR3 nucleotides are TGTGCCAGCAGCTTAATAACAGTATCCTACGAGCAGTACTTC. The complete variable domain, with remaining parts taken from reference TRBV7-8 and TRBJ2-7, reads GAGVSQSPRYKVAKRGQDVALRCDPISGHVSLFWYQQALGQGPEFLTYFQNEAQLDKSGLPSDRFFAERPEGSVSTLKIQRTQQEDSAVYLCASSLITVSYEQYFGPGTRLTVT.

The V gene is TRBV7-3, the J gene TRBJ1-1; the D gene is possibly TRBD1 (6 bases). The V end lost 1 base, the J end lost 1 base, and 13 bases lay between the germline ends. The germline V gene encodes CDR1 SGHTA and CDR2 FQGTGA. This CDR3 spans 16 amino acids. In DNA form, the CDR3 reads TGTGCCAGCAGCTTAATGGGGGGGGCCGGGAACACTGAAGCTTTCTTT. Translated: CASSLMGGAGNTEAFF.

The chain is built from TRBV10-2 and TRBJ1-2, with 7 positions matching TRBD1. Germline V gene lookup returns CDR1 WSHSY and CDR2 SAAADI. The junction had 15 bases not matched to a gene; V was cut back by 7 bases and J by 7 bases. The CDR3 has 15 residues. Written as DNA, the CDR3 is TGCGCCAGCATGGACAGCGCGCAACCAGGGGGTGGCTACACCTTC. Amino acid sequence: CASMDSAQPGGGYTF.

The rearrangement uses TRBV7-3 and TRBJ2-5, with a possible D match to TRBD2 (8 bases). V lost 8 bases to trimming and J lost 5 bases, with 18 bases between them. This CDR3 comprises 14 residues. Germline CDR1 is SGHTA and CDR2 is FQGTGA. DNA for the CDR3: TGTGCCAGCCGGGAGGGGGCCGGAGAGGAGACCCAGTACTTC. This translates into CASREGAGEETQYF.

With respect to this clonotype: A much larger clone differs by one base, so this may be a read error. This chain links TRBV6-5 with TRBJ2-7; TRBD1 agrees at 12 bases. The CDR3 loop spans 16 amino acids. Trimming at V came to 11 bases and at J to 3 bases, leaving 14 bases not matched to a gene. Germline V gene data show CDR1 as MNHEY and CDR2 as SVGAGI. CDR3 region: CAGTGTGGGGVYEQYF. CDR3 coding DNA: TGTGCCGGCACTGGGACAGGGGGCGGCGGGGTCTACGAGCAGTACTTC.

In this sample, this clonotype turned up many times. The rearrangement links TRBV13 to TRBJ1-1, with unresolved D. V was trimmed by 5 bases and J by 6 bases, leaving 16 bases between them. Germline V gene sequence: CDR1 PRHDT, CDR2 FYEKMQ (reference sequence). The CDR3 is made up of 14 amino acids. CDR3 protein: CASSPQFFGSEAFF. CDR3 bases: TGTGCCAGCAGCCCCCAGTTCTTTGGCTCTGAAGCTTTCTTT.

The J gene is TRBJ1-2, the V gene TRBV10-3; 9 nucleotides align to TRBD1. CDR1 and CDR2 from the germline V gene are ENHRY and SYGVKD. V lost 0 bases, J lost 1 base, and 0 bases stayed unmatched. CDR3 length equals 15 residues. CDR3 loop: CAISESTGGNYGYTF. CDR3 DNA sequence: TGTGCCATCAGTGAGTCGACAGGGGGTAACTATGGCTACACCTTC.

This chain links TRBV11-1 with TRBJ2-7; 9 nucleotides match TRBD1. Germline trimming cut 11 bases from V and 6 bases from J; bases unmatched to any gene: 11. CDR1 is SGHAT, CDR2 FQDESV, per germline (reference sequence). This CDR3 spans 13 amino acids. The DNA of the CDR3 is TGTGCCTGGTATGCCGGGACAGGGATCGAGCAGTACTTC. This codes for CAWYAGTGIEQYF.

The chain employs TRBV29-1 and TRBJ1-1; 11 positions match TRBD1. The junction had 2 bases not matched to a gene; V was cut back by 2 bases and J by 3 bases. The CDR3 consists of 14 residues. The germline gives CDR1 SQVTM, CDR2 ANQGSEA. In DNA, the CDR3 is TGCAGCGTTGAACGGACAGGGGGCTACACTGAAGCTTTCTTT. Its translation is CSVERTGGYTEAFF.

This clonotype appeared many times. The chain has TRBV7-8 and TRBJ2-5; D gene uncertain. Trimming pared 4 bases from V and 0 bases from J, leaving 6 bases between. The CDR3 totals 13 residues. CDR1 is SGHVS and CDR2 is FQNEAQ in the germline V gene. The CDR3 nucleotides are TGTGCCAGCAGCTACGACTACCAAGAGACCCAGTACTTC. Translating gives CASSYDYQETQYF.

The chain couples TRBV20-1 to TRBJ1-5; 9 bases align to TRBD1. This CDR3 spans 12 amino acids. V lost 2 bases, J lost 14 bases, and 7 bases stayed unmatched. Germline CDR1 is DFQATT and CDR2 is SNEGSKA (reference sequence). The CDR3 DNA reads as TGCAGTGCTAGACGGGACAGGGCGCCGGAGCATTTT. It yields the protein CSARRDRAPEHF.

The J gene is TRBJ1-5, the V gene TRBV10-3; the D gene is possibly TRBD1 (6 bases). There are 14 residues in the CDR3. Germline V gene data show CDR1 as ENHRY and CDR2 as SYGVKD. The V end lost 4 bases, the J end lost 0 bases, and 7 bases lay between the germline ends. In DNA, the CDR3 is TGTGCCATCAGTGGACAGGCTAGCAATCAGCCCCAGCATTTT. It is translated as CAISGQASNQPQHF.

Notes on this clonotype: A much larger clone sits a single nucleotide away, making a read error possible. V and J are TRBV25-1 and TRBJ1-1; D is undetermined. Between the trimmed V and J ends, which lost 6 bases and 6 bases, there was a span of 11 bases. CDR3 length: 12 amino acids. Germline loops: CDR1 MGHDK, CDR2 SYGVNS. CDR3 DNA: TGTGCCAGCAGCCCAGGCATCTCTGAAGCTTTCTTT. It translates to CASSPGISEAFF.

Notes on this clonotype: This may be a read error: a much more frequent sequence differs by one nucleotide. This chain connects TRBV20-1 to TRBJ2-5; D possibly uses TRBD1 or TRBD2 (5 bases each). The CDR3 extends over 15 amino acids. V lost 0 bases, J lost 5 bases, and 16 bases lay in between. CDR1 and CDR2 (germline): DFQATT, SNEGSKA (reference sequence). The CDR3 protein is CSARDRVTWGETQYF. CDR3 sequence (DNA): TGCAGTGCTAGAGATCGCGTCACTTGGGGGGAGACCCAGTACTTC.

Many counts were recorded for this clonotype. The J gene is TRBJ2-5, the V gene TRBV7-9; D is perhaps TRBD1 or TRBD2 (5 bases each). The CDR3 is 12 amino acids. V lost 6 bases and J 5 bases, leaving 10 bases between the germline ends. CDR1 and CDR2 (germline): SEHNR, FQNEAQ (reference sequence). CDR3 in DNA: TGTGCCAGCAGAGGGGACCGGGAGACCCAGTACTTC. Its protein is CASRGDRETQYF.

This clonotype was counted a few times. The chain carries TRBV5-8 and TRBJ2-7; perhaps TRBD1 as D (5 bases). V was cut by 1 base and J by 6 bases, with 11 bases left in between. Germline values: CDR1 SGHTS, CDR2 YDEGEE. This CDR3 is built from 13 residues. The CDR3 DNA reads as TGTGCCAGCAGCTTGACCAGGACACGCGAGCAGTACTTC. It translates to CASSLTRTREQYF.

This clonotype came up many times. This sequence joins TRBV6-2 or TRBV6-3 and TRBJ1-4; D is undetermined. Germline V lookup: CDR1 MNHEY, CDR2 SVGEGT. V was trimmed by 0 bases and J by 8 bases, leaving 10 bases between them. There are 14 residues in the CDR3. CDR3 residues: CASSYSNHDEKLFF. CDR3 nucleotide sequence: TGTGCCAGCAGTTACTCGAATCACGACGAAAAACTGTTTTTT.

This clonotype was counted ten times or more. This chain's CDR3 is CASRLVGPTEAFF. As DNA, the CDR3 is TGTGCCAGCAGACTGGTTGGCCCCACTGAAGCTTTCTTT. This chain joins TRBV10-3 and TRBJ1-1; D not certain. This CDR3 spans 13 amino acids. Germline V gene lookup returns CDR1 ENHRY and CDR2 SYGVKD. V lost 10 bases and J 4 bases, leaving 16 bases between the germline ends.

This clonotype was observed at least ten times. The genes are TRBV7-2 and TRBJ1-5; D gene uncertain. CDR3 length: 14 amino acids. Trimming shortened V by 5 bases and J by 4 bases, and 12 bases separated the two germline ends. Germline CDR1 is SGHTA and CDR2 is FQGNSA. In DNA, the CDR3 is TGTGCCAGCAGCCCCTCCGGATGGAATCAGCCCCAGCATTTT. It yields the protein CASSPSGWNQPQHF.